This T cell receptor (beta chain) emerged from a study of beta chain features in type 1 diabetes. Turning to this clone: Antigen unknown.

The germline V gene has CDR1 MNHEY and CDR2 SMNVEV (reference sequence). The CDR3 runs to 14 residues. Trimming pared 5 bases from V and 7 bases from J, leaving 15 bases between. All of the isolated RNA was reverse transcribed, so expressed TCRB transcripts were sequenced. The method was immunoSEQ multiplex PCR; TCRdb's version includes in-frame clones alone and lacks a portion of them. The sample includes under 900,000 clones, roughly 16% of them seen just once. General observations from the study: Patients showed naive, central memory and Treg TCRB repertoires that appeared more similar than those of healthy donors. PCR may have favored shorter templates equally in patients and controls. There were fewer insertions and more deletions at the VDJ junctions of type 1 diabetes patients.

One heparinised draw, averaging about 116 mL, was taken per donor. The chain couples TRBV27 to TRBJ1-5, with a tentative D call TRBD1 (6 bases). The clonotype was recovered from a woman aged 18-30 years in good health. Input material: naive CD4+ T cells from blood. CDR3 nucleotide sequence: TGTGCCAGCAGTCAAACAGGGACGTGGCAGCCCCAGCATTTT. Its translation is CASSQTGTWQPQHF.